One and the same sample provided the 30 T cell receptor beta chains below, sequenced in a study of control samples from healthy donors and cancer patients. Method: immunoSEQ multiplex PCR; TCRdb's copy keeps in-frame clones and lacks some. This sample has approximately 180,000 clones, with 80% to 95% found just once. Material for sequencing was blood. The receptor source for this set is a woman aged 40 to 50 in good health.

The chain links TRBV5-6 to TRBJ2-2, with a possible D match to TRBD2 (5 bases). V lost 3 bases to trimming and J lost 5 bases, with 17 bases between them. Per germline, CDR1 SGHDT and CDR2 YYEEEE. The CDR3 is 16 residues long. The CDR3 DNA reads as TGTGCCAGCAGCTCGGGGTGGGGAGTATCGACCGGGGAGCTGTTTTTT. Its protein is CASSSGWGVSTGELFF.

The chain recombines TRBV29-1 with TRBJ2-3; 11 nucleotides match TRBD2. CDR3 length: 15 residues. Per germline, CDR1 SQVTM and CDR2 ANQGSEA. The V and J ends lost 3 bases and 6 bases, in that order; junction bases with no gene match: 8. The CDR3 is CSVDNRLAGGDTQYF. CDR3 bases: TGCAGCGTTGATAATAGGCTAGCGGGGGGTGATACGCAGTATTTT.

The J gene is TRBJ2-5, the V gene TRBV18; TRBD1 might be the D (5 bases). Germline V lookup: CDR1 KGHSH, CDR2 LQKENI. CDR3 length: 14 amino acids. Trimming pared 1 base from V and 2 bases from J, leaving 8 bases between. CDR3 nucleotides: TGTGCCAGCTCACCACAGACAGCTCAAGAGACCCAGTACTTC. Translation: CASSPQTAQETQYF.

The gene calls are TRBV11-1 and TRBJ2-1; D not resolved. The V and J ends lost 8 bases and 7 bases respectively, with 15 bases between them. CDR3 length equals 13 residues. The germline V gene has CDR1 SGHAT and CDR2 FQDESV (reference sequence). CDR3 nucleotides: TGTGCCAGCTCCCTCGGATTCGGAAATGAGCAGTTCTTC. Translated, it gives CASSLGFGNEQFF.

In its sample, this clone was seen a few times. This chain links TRBV4-1 with TRBJ2-7; unclear D gene. Germline V gene sequence: CDR1 MGHRA, CDR2 YSYEKL. This CDR3 has 13 amino acids. V was trimmed by 4 bases and J by 0 bases, leaving 7 bases between them. CDR3 sequence reads: CASSRTDSYEQYF. Written as DNA, the CDR3 is TGCGCCAGCAGCCGGACGGACTCCTACGAGCAGTACTTC.

The chain links TRBV15 to TRBJ2-5, with D unclear. V was shortened by 5 bases and J by 1 base, with 17 bases between the two germline ends. Germline V gene sequence: CDR1 LNHNV, CDR2 YYDKDF (reference sequence). The CDR3 runs 16 residues. The CDR3 sequence: CATSDRLTQPQETQYF. CDR3 DNA sequence: TGTGCCACCAGCGACCGACTTACACAACCCCAAGAGACCCAGTACTTC.

The table lists this clone with a count of one. The chain joins TRBV5-4 to TRBJ2-5, with TRBD2 identical over 12 bases. This CDR3 contains 17 residues. Per germline, CDR1 SGHNT and CDR2 YYREEE (reference sequence). The trim removed 0 bases at V and 5 bases at J, leaving 8 bases unmatched. As DNA, the CDR3 is TGTGCCAGCAGCTTGGATCTAGCGGGGGGGCCTTGGGAGACCCAGTACTTC. It specifies CASSLDLAGGPWETQYF.

This clone was picked up a small number of times. The chain recombines TRBV14 with TRBJ1-6; D is perhaps TRBD1 (6 bases). In germline, CDR1 is SGHDN, CDR2 FVKESK. This CDR3 is built from 17 residues. Trimming stripped 0 bases from V and 8 bases from J, with 17 bases between. The CDR3 DNA is TGTGCCAGCAGCCAAGATCTCCCCAGGGGAAATGATTCACCCCTCCACTTT. It encodes CASSQDLPRGNDSPLHF.

The V and J genes are TRBV29-1 and TRBJ1-2; 7 bases fit TRBD1. J gave up 4 bases and V 1 base, and 3 bases lay outside the gene matches. Germline CDR1 SQVTM, CDR2 ANQGSEA. This CDR3 spans 13 amino acids. The CDR3 sequence: CSVEGQGPYGYTF. DNA for the CDR3: TGCAGCGTTGAAGGACAGGGACCCTATGGCTACACCTTC.

This chain links TRBV11-1 with TRBJ2-1; D might be TRBD1 (6 bases). Germline V gene data show CDR1 as SGHAT and CDR2 as FQDESV (reference sequence). The CDR3 has 16 amino acids. The germline V and J ends were trimmed by 2 bases and 5 bases, with 16 bases remaining between them. DNA of the CDR3: TGTGCCAGCAGCTTATGGGGCAGGGACATAAACAATGAGCAGTTCTTC. It codes for CASSLWGRDINNEQFF.

This chain links TRBV6-5 with TRBJ1-1; D may be TRBD1 (5 bases). The CDR3 runs 14 residues. Germline loops: CDR1 MNHEY, CDR2 SVGAGI. Trimming left V 2 bases short and J 0 bases short, with 7 bases between. CDR3 in amino acids: CASSYGGVNTEAFF. CDR3 nucleotides: TGTGCCAGCAGTTACGGGGGGGTGAACACTGAAGCTTTCTTT.

The V gene is TRBV28, the J gene TRBJ1-6; D not resolved. Trimming removed 5 bases at V and 14 bases at J, with 13 bases between. CDR3 length: 12 amino acids. Germline-derived CDR1 and CDR2 are MDHEN and SYDVKM. The chain's CDR3 is CASSPPVGALHF. The CDR3 nucleotides read TGTGCCAGCAGTCCCCCCGTCGGGGCCCTCCACTTT.

The CDR3 bases are TGTGCCAGCAGCCGGGAAGGCAGACCTATTGGCTACACCTTC. It codes for CASSREGRPIGYTF. The rearrangement links TRBV7-8 to TRBJ1-2; the D is unclear. V was cut by 5 bases and J by 7 bases, with 17 bases left in between. This CDR3 has 14 amino acids. CDR1 is SGHVS, CDR2 FQNEAQ, per germline.

This chain uses TRBV21-1 with TRBJ2-3; the DNA was not compared with TRBD2, the D call given in the table. TRBV21-1 is a pseudogene locus. The CDR3 has 15 residues. The CDR3 DNA follows: TGTGCCAGCAGCAATGAGGCGGGGGCAGGGGATACGCAGTATTTT. Residues: CASSNEAGAGDTQYF.

The rearrangement uses TRBV9 and TRBJ1-3; a possible D gene is TRBD1 (6 bases). Trimming took 0 bases from V and 4 from J, leaving 14 bases between them. The germline V gene has CDR1 SGDLS and CDR2 YYNGEE. This CDR3 has 16 residues. This CDR3 is CASSVEAVGTGNTIYF. The DNA of the CDR3 is TGTGCCAGCAGCGTAGAGGCGGTGGGGACAGGAAACACCATATATTTT.

The chain has TRBV5-1 and TRBJ2-1; 10 nucleotides match TRBD1. V dropped 3 bases and J dropped 8; count of bases not matched to a gene: 5. The germline V gene encodes CDR1 SGHRS and CDR2 YFSETQ. This CDR3 has 14 amino acids. In DNA form, the CDR3 reads TGCGCCAGCAGCTCTAGGGACAGGGGATATGAGCAGTTCTTC. This sequence encodes CASSSRDRGYEQFF.

V and J are TRBV29-1 and TRBJ2-7; 10 bases agree with TRBD2. Germline-derived CDR1 and CDR2 are SQVTM and ANQGSEA. The V segment lost 1 base and the J segment 6 bases; nucleotides outside the gene matches: 9. The CDR3 runs to 15 residues. CDR3: CSVEAGGAGGGEQYF. The DNA of the CDR3 is TGCAGCGTTGAAGCAGGAGGAGCGGGAGGGGGCGAGCAGTACTTC.

J is TRBJ2-7 and V is TRBV10-1, with D perhaps matching TRBD1 (6 bases). Germline V CDR1 and CDR2: WNHNN, SYGVQD (reference sequence). The V end was cut by 2 bases, the J end by 0 bases, with 11 bases between. The CDR3 is 15 residues long. The CDR3 DNA follows: TGCGCCAGCAGTGAGGACAGGCGAAGCTCCTACGAGCAGTACTTC. It yields the protein CASSEDRRSSYEQYF.

J is TRBJ1-2 and V is TRBV3-1 (or the pseudogene TRBV3-2), with a tentative D call TRBD1 (6 bases). Trimming cost V 3 bases and J 3 bases, with 17 bases left between them. The CDR3 runs to 16 residues. Per the germline V gene, CDR1 is LGHDT and CDR2 is YNNKEL (reference sequence). The CDR3 region is CASSQRYTGSHYGYTF. The CDR3 DNA follows: TGTGCCAGCAGCCAGCGATATACAGGGTCCCACTATGGCTACACCTTC.

The count of this clone is one. The chain links TRBV18 to TRBJ1-1, with TRBD1 identical over 7 bases. V lost 5 bases and J lost 3; bases outside the gene matches: 6. Germline lookup yields CDR1 KGHSH and CDR2 LQKENI. CDR3 length: 14 residues. The DNA of the CDR3 is TGTGCCAGCTCAAGGAATACAGGGGACACTGAAGCTTTCTTT. Encoded protein: CASSRNTGDTEAFF.

V gene TRBV4-1 combines with J gene TRBJ1-5, with D perhaps TRBD1 (5 bases). This CDR3 contains 15 residues. The ends were cut back, 4 bases at V and 4 bases at J, with 14 bases in the middle. From germline, CDR1 is MGHRA and CDR2 YSYEKL. The CDR3 here is CASSPPGHPNQPQHF. The CDR3 coding sequence is TGCGCCAGCAGCCCCCCAGGACACCCGAATCAGCCCCAGCATTTT.

In its sample, this clone was seen once. The chain recombines TRBV11-1 with TRBJ2-5; 8 nucleotides match TRBD1. This CDR3 spans 15 amino acids. With V trimmed by 5 bases and J by 3 bases, 8 bases remained unmatched. The germline CDR1 and CDR2 sequences are SGHAT and FQDESV (reference sequence). The chain's CDR3 is CASSQWSGGEETQYF. DNA for the CDR3: TGTGCCAGCAGCCAATGGTCAGGGGGCGAAGAGACCCAGTACTTC. Full variable domain (rest looked up from reference TRBV11-1 and TRBJ2-5): EAEVAQSPRYKITEKSQAVAFWCDPISGHATLYWYRQILGQGPELLVQFQDESVVDDSQLPKDRFSAERLKGVDSTLKIQPAELGDSAMYLCASSQWSGGEETQYFGPGTRLLVL.

The chain has TRBV10-2 and TRBJ2-1; perhaps TRBD2 as D (6 bases). The germline gives CDR1 WSHSY, CDR2 SAAADI. V shed 9 bases and J shed 0 bases, with 12 bases lying between them. This CDR3 has 14 residues. This CDR3 reads CARSRGSSYNEQFF. CDR3 coding DNA: TGCGCCAGATCCCGGGGGAGCTCCTACAATGAGCAGTTCTTC.

This chain links TRBV5-4 with TRBJ2-3, with TRBD1 identical over 9 bases. The trim removed 3 bases at V and 4 bases at J, leaving 9 bases unmatched. The CDR3 length is 16 residues. Per the germline V gene, CDR1 is SGHNT and CDR2 is YYREEE (reference sequence). The CDR3 nucleotides are TGTGCCAGCAGCTCCGGGACAGGGATGTTTCCAGATACGCAGTATTTT. Residues: CASSSGTGMFPDTQYF.

The chain combines TRBV7-9 with TRBJ2-3, with D possibly being TRBD1 (6 bases). The CDR3 consists of 14 residues. Germline V gene lookup returns CDR1 SEHNR and CDR2 FQNEAQ (reference sequence). V lost 5 bases, J lost 4 bases, and 13 bases lay in between. The CDR3 spells CASSQGSASDTQYF. The CDR3 DNA reads TGTGCCAGCAGCCAGGGGTCGGCGTCAGATACGCAGTATTTT.

V and J are TRBV15 and TRBJ2-7; D possibly matches TRBD1 or TRBD2 (5 bases each). The CDR3 contains 14 residues. V lost 5 bases and J lost 3, with 14 bases in between. The germline V gene has CDR1 LNHNV and CDR2 YYDKDF (reference sequence). This chain's CDR3 is CATSEGRAFYEQYF. CDR3 DNA sequence: TGTGCCACCAGCGAGGGACGGGCTTTCTACGAGCAGTACTTC.

This clone has more than one count but fewer than ten. The CDR3: CASRGQAYGGYTF. The DNA for the CDR3 is TGTGCCAGCAGAGGACAGGCGTATGGTGGCTACACCTTC. This chain joins TRBV6-5 and TRBJ1-2, with 7 positions matching TRBD1. The CDR3 contains 13 residues. The trim removed 6 bases at V and 7 bases at J, leaving 8 bases unmatched. CDR1 and CDR2 (germline): MNHEY, SVGAGI.

The chain carries TRBV7-6 and TRBJ1-2; D is possibly TRBD1 (5 bases). The V and J ends lost 3 bases and 8 bases respectively, with 19 bases between them. The CDR3 runs to 15 residues. CDR1 SGHVS and CDR2 FNYEAQ come from the germline V gene. Written as DNA, the CDR3 is TGTGCCAGCAGCTTTGATCCGTCTGGGGGTGAAGGCTACACCTTC. Its translation: CASSFDPSGGEGYTF.

J is TRBJ2-7 and V is TRBV3-1 (or the pseudogene TRBV3-2), with no clear D. The length of the CDR3 is 14 residues. The germline V and J ends were trimmed by 1 base and 3 bases, with 10 bases remaining between them. Germline CDR1 reads LGHDT; CDR2 reads YNNKEL (reference sequence). Written as DNA, the CDR3 is TGTGCCAGCAGCCAAGGGGGTCCCGACTACGAGCAGTACTTC. Amino acid sequence: CASSQGGPDYEQYF.

The gene calls are TRBV10-3 and TRBJ1-1; the D gene is possibly TRBD1 (5 bases). Germline V gene lookup returns CDR1 ENHRY and CDR2 SYGVKD. The CDR3 sequence is 13 residues long. Between the trimmed V and J ends, which lost 7 bases and 3 bases, there was a span of 12 bases. CDR3: CAIKEPGHTEAFF. DNA of the CDR3: TGTGCCATCAAAGAACCGGGGCACACTGAAGCTTTCTTT.